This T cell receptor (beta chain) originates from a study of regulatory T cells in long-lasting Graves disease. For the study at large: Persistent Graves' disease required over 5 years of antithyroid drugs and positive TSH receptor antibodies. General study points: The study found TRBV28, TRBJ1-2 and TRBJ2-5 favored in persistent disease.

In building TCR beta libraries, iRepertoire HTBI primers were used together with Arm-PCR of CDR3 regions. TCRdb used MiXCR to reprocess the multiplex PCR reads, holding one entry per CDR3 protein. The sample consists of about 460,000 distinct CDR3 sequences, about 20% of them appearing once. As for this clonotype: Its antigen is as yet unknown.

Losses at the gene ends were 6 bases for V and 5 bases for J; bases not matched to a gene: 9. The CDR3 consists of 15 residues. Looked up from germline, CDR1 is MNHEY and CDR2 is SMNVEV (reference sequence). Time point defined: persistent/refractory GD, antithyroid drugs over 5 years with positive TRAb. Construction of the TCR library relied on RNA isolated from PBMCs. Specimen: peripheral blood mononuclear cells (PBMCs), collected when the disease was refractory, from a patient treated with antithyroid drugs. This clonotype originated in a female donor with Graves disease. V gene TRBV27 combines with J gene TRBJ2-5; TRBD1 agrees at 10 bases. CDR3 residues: CASRLTGGWGETQYF. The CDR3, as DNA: TGTGCCAGCAGGTTGACAGGGGGCTGGGGGGAGACCCAGTACTTC.